These T cell receptor beta chains were read from a single sample in a study of human T cells and chemical hapten exposure. TCRdb re-derived calls from the RACE reads in MiXCR, one entry per CDR3 protein. The table records tens of thousands of distinct CDR3 sequences, about 10% of them present only once. The sample was whole blood, taken in connection with sensitization to the hapten diphenylcyclopropenone (DPC). The receptors come from a woman between 50 and 59 years old with alopecia areata. Some clones in this sample may be carry-over from other donors' samples. Both conserved end residues are part of each CDR3. The D gene is left open where the match is weak. Expanded clones get a size class; other rows say once, few or many, or leave the size out.

TRBJ2-5 | NA | TRBV28 | few | 14 | TGTGCCAGCAGTTTCACACGGAACCAAGAGACCCAGTACTTC | CASSFTRNQETQYF
TRBJ2-7 | NA | TRBV28 | NA | 13 | TGTGCCAGCTTCAGCGGTACCTCCTACGAGCAGTACTTC | CASFSGTSYEQYF
TRBJ2-3 | TRBD2 | TRBV28 | NA | 17 | TGTGCCAGCAGTCCCCTGGGACTAGCGGGGCGCACAGATACGCAGTATTTT | CASSPLGLAGRTDTQYF
TRBJ2-5 | NA | TRBV7-9 | NA | 17 | TGTGCCAGCAGCTTAGCGGGCAGGGTTCCCGAGCGAGAGACCCAGTACTTC | CASSLAGRVPERETQYF
TRBJ2-1 | TRBD2 | TRBV4-2 | NA | 18 | TGTGCCAGCAGCCAAGTCTCCCTGACTAGCGGGATGTACAATGAGCAGTTCTTC | CASSQVSLTSGMYNEQFF
TRBJ1-1 | NA | TRBV18 | few | 15 | TGTGCCAGCTCACCACGGGGCGGCTTCCGGACTGAAGCTTTCTTT | CASSPRGGFRTEAFF
TRBJ1-1 | NA | TRBV28 | few | 15 | TGTGCCAGCATTCAAACCGGGACTTCCTACACTGAAGCTTTCTTT | CASIQTGTSYTEAFF
TRBJ2-1 | NA | TRBV29-1 | once | 12 | TGCAGCGTTGTTGGGGGCTACAATGAGCAGTTCTTC | CSVVGGYNEQFF
TRBJ1-2 | TRBD1 | TRBV20-1 | many | 15 | TGCAGTGCTAGTGAAACCGGGACAGGTTTCTATGGCTACACCTTC | CSASETGTGFYGYTF
TRBJ2-1 | TRBD2 | TRBV10-3 | NA | 16 | TGTGCCATCAGTGAGCTCACCGGGACTATCAGCCATGAGCAGTTCTTC | CAISELTGTISHEQFF
TRBJ2-3 | NA | TRBV5-1 | many | 19 | TGCGCCAGCAAGCCGAAAGGGGAAAAGCGGCTCTCCGGCACAGATACGCAGTATTTT | CASKPKGEKRLSGTDTQYF
TRBJ2-7 | NA | TRBV5-5 | many | 15 | TGTGCCAGCAGCTTTTCCGGGACCCTTAAGGGCGAGCAGTACTTC | CASSFSGTLKGEQYF
TRBJ2-7 | TRBD2 | TRBV18 | NA | 13 | TGTGCCAGCTCACAGGGACTAGTCTACGAGCAGTACTTC | CASSQGLVYEQYF
TRBJ2-2 | TRBD2 | TRBV4-3 | NA | 17 | TGCGCCAGCAGCCACTCCAGCGGGGGGGCGATCACCGGGGAGCTGTTTTTT | CASSHSSGGAITGELFF
TRBJ1-6 | NA | TRBV9 | many | 15 | TGTGCCAGCAGCGGTACCGGGGATTATAATTCACCCCTCCACTTT | CASSGTGDYNSPLHF
TRBJ2-3 | NA | TRBV4-2 | many | 14 | TGTGCCAGCAGCTCTCATCTACGTTCAGATACGCAGTATTTT | CASSSHLRSDTQYF
TRBJ2-2 | TRBD1 | TRBV6-1 | many | 14 | TGTGCCAGCAGTAGGGGGCTCGACACCGGGGAGCTGTTTTTT | CASSRGLDTGELFF